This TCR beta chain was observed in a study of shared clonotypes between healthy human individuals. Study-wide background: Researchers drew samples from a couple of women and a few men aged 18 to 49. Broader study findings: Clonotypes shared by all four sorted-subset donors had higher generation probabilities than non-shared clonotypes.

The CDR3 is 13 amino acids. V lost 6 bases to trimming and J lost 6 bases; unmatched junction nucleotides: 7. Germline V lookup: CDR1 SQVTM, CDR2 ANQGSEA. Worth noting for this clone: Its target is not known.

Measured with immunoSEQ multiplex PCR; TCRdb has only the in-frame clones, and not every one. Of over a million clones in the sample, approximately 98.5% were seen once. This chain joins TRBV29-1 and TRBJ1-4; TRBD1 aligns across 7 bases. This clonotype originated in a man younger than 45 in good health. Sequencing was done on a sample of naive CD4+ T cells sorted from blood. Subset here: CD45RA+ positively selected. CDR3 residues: CSVTGFNDEKLFF. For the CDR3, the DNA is TGCAGCGTGACAGGGTTTAACGATGAAAAACTGTTTTTT.